Following are 32 T cell receptor beta chains from one sample sequenced in a study of cytomegalovirus exposure and HLA in healthy donors. The PCR made use of 60 Vbeta and 13 Jbeta primers. This table comes from immunoSEQ multiplex PCR, and its TCRdb copy is limited to in-frame clones, with some not included. Of under 95,000 clones listed, 60% to 80% are singletons. Sequencing input: PBMCs. These receptors came from a boy between 10 and 17 years old in good health and CMV-seronegative.

This clone was detected only a few times. The J gene is TRBJ1-5, the V gene TRBV15; 8 nucleotides align to TRBD1. CDR1 is LNHNV, CDR2 YYDKDF, per germline (reference sequence). The CDR3 contains 15 residues. Trimming removed 3 bases from V and 7 bases from J; junction bases left unmatched: 8. Written as DNA, the CDR3 is TGTGCCACCAGCAGGACAGGGGCCCAGGGGCAGCCCCAGCATTTT. Translated: CATSRTGAQGQPQHF.

The rearrangement joins TRBV5-1 to TRBJ2-7; 11 bases map to TRBD1. V dropped 4 bases and J dropped 5; count of bases not matched to a gene: 11. This CDR3 spans 16 amino acids. The germline V gene has CDR1 SGHRS and CDR2 YFSETQ. The CDR3 DNA reads as TGCGCCAGCAGCCCAGAAGAGAGGACAGGGGGCAACGAGCAGTACTTC. Protein sequence: CASSPEERTGGNEQYF.

This chain joins TRBV19 and TRBJ1-1; D is unclear. Trimming stripped 6 bases from V and 5 bases from J, with 13 bases between. The CDR3 spans 13 residues. Germline CDR1 LNHDA, CDR2 SQIVND (reference sequence). CDR3 sequence: CASSPRPQTEAFF. DNA of the CDR3: TGTGCCAGTAGCCCGAGGCCTCAAACTGAAGCTTTCTTT.

This sequence joins TRBV7-2 and TRBJ2-1; D is unclear. The V and J ends lost 2 bases and 6 bases respectively, with 17 bases between them. Looked up from germline, CDR1 is SGHTA and CDR2 is FQGNSA. The CDR3 is 16 amino acids. The CDR3 nucleotides are TGTGCCAGCAGCTTATTACACGAGGTCGTATCCAATGAGCAGTTCTTC. Translation gives CASSLLHEVVSNEQFF.

This clone was counted only a few times. V usage is TRBV4-3 and J usage is TRBJ2-6, with D possibly TRBD1 on 6 matching bases. CDR3 length: 17 amino acids. Germline CDR1 LGHNA, CDR2 YSLEER. Trimming stripped 3 bases from V and 0 bases from J, with 12 bases between. The CDR3 DNA reads TGCGCCAGCAGCCAGGTGGACAGCTCCTCTGGGGCCAACGTCCTGACTTTC. The encoded protein is CASSQVDSSSGANVLTF.

The chain uses TRBV7-9 and TRBJ1-5; 9 bases map to TRBD1. The CDR3 spans 13 residues. With V trimmed by 7 bases and J by 7 bases, 5 bases remained unmatched. Germline assignment: CDR1 SEHNR and CDR2 FQNEAQ (reference sequence). The CDR3 bases are TGTGCCAGCACATCGGGACAGGGCCAGCCCCAGCATTTT. It codes for CASTSGQGQPQHF.

CDR3 nucleotide sequence: TGCAGCGCCCTAGAAGCGGGAGAAAGCACAGATACGCAGTATTTT. Translated, it gives CSALEAGESTDTQYF. The V gene is TRBV29-1, the J gene TRBJ2-3; TRBD2 matches 8 bases. Germline V lookup: CDR1 SQVTM, CDR2 ANQGSEA. The CDR3 extends over 15 amino acids. The trim removed 7 bases at V and 0 bases at J, leaving 9 bases unmatched.

This clone occurred a few times. The chain has TRBV30 and TRBJ2-7; 7 bases fit TRBD1. Germline values: CDR1 GTSNPN, CDR2 SVGIG (reference sequence). V dropped 0 bases and J dropped 5; count of bases not matched to a gene: 16. The CDR3 has 17 amino acids. The CDR3 DNA reads TGTGCCTGGAGTGTAGAGTTTACGGGACAGAGGTCCCACGAGCAGTACTTC. Protein sequence: CAWSVEFTGQRSHEQYF.

This clone turned up a few times. The chain employs TRBV27 and TRBJ2-7; tentatively, D is TRBD1 (6 bases). The ends were cut back, 6 bases at V and 2 bases at J, with 14 bases in the middle. CDR3 size: 14 residues. Germline-derived CDR1 and CDR2 are MNHEY and SMNVEV (reference sequence). The CDR3 region is CASSLGHLAYEQYF. CDR3 in DNA: TGTGCCAGCAGCCTGGGACACTTAGCCTACGAGCAGTACTTC.

The rearrangement links TRBV9 to TRBJ1-1; 8 nucleotides line up with TRBD1. V trimming: 3 bases; J trimming: 5 bases; junction bases outside the gene matches: 9. The CDR3 is 15 residues long. Germline V gives CDR1 SGDLS, CDR2 YYNGEE. The CDR3 DNA follows: TGTGCCAGCAGCGGTAGCCGACAGGGGAGGACTGAAGCTTTCTTT. This translates into CASSGSRQGRTEAFF.

J is TRBJ2-3 and V is TRBV7-6, with unresolved D. In germline, CDR1 is SGHVS, CDR2 FNYEAQ. Trimming cost V 1 base and J 6 bases, with 8 bases left between them. The length of the CDR3 is 13 residues. DNA of the CDR3: TGTGCCAGCAGCTTAGGAGTTGCGGATACGCAGTATTTT. Translating it yields CASSLGVADTQYF.

The V and J genes are TRBV20-1 and TRBJ1-1; no definite D call. The V gene's germline CDR1 is DFQATT and CDR2 SNEGSKA (reference sequence). V gave up 6 bases and J gave up 5 bases, with 7 bases separating them. The CDR3 totals 10 residues. CDR3 sequence: CSAPRTEAFF. CDR3 nucleotide sequence: TGCAGTGCGCCGAGGACTGAAGCTTTCTTT.

This chain joins TRBV9 and TRBJ2-5, with 10 bases identical to TRBD2. V shed 2 bases and J 3 bases; nucleotides not matched to a gene: 10. CDR3 length: 17 residues. Germline CDR1 SGDLS, CDR2 YYNGEE. Written as DNA, the CDR3 is TGTGCCAGCAGCGTCGCTAGCGGGAGCCTTGGAGAAGAGACCCAGTACTTC. Its translation: CASSVASGSLGEETQYF.

The chain uses TRBV11-2 and TRBJ2-7, with D possibly matching TRBD2 (5 bases). Trimming removed 1 base at V and 5 bases at J, with 12 bases between. Germline loops: CDR1 SGHAT, CDR2 FQNNGV. CDR3 length equals 14 residues. As DNA, the CDR3 is TGTGCCAGCAGCTTAGGTCCCCGGGGAAACGAGCAGTACTTC. It translates to CASSLGPRGNEQYF. Looking up the rest from reference TRBV11-2 and TRBJ2-7 gives the full variable domain: EAGVAQSPRYKIIEKRQSVAFWCNPISGHATLYWYQQILGQGPKLLIQFQNNGVVDDSQLPKDRFSAERLKGVDSTLKIQPAKLEDSAVYLCASSLGPRGNEQYFGPGTRLTVT.

This chain uses TRBV5-4 with TRBJ1-2; 8 bases fit TRBD1. Germline CDR1 and CDR2: SGHNT and YYREEE (reference sequence). This CDR3 contains 13 residues. Trimming at V came to 4 bases and at J to 8 bases, leaving 7 bases not matched to a gene. In DNA, the CDR3 is TGTGCCAGCAGCCAACCGACAGGGGACGGCTACACCTTC. It codes for CASSQPTGDGYTF.

The rearrangement links TRBV6-5 to TRBJ1-6, with TRBD1 matching over 8 bases. The CDR3 runs to 15 residues. V lost 5 bases and J lost 9; bases outside the gene matches: 9. Germline lookup yields CDR1 MNHEY and CDR2 SVGAGI. The DNA for the CDR3 is TGTGCCAGCAGTCACCCGGGACAGGCCAGTTCACCCCTCCACTTT. Translation: CASSHPGQASSPLHF.

The rearrangement links TRBV10-3 to TRBJ2-3, with 7 bases identical to TRBD1. V lost 5 bases and J lost 4; bases outside the gene matches: 9. Germline-derived CDR1 and CDR2 are ENHRY and SYGVKD. This CDR3 contains 15 residues. The chain's CDR3 is CAISPQGYGADTQYF. DNA for the CDR3: TGTGCCATCAGTCCACAGGGGTACGGGGCAGATACGCAGTATTTT.

The V call is TRBV29-1, the J call TRBJ1-2, with 8 bases lining up with TRBD1. This CDR3 spans 14 amino acids. Germline V gene data show CDR1 as SQVTM and CDR2 as ANQGSEA. With V trimmed by 3 bases and J by 4 bases, 7 bases remained unmatched. CDR3 in DNA: TGCAGCGTTGATAGAGGACAGGGCGCCTATGGCTACACCTTC. Translation: CSVDRGQGAYGYTF.

The chain combines TRBV4-1 with TRBJ1-2; D unresolved. The V and J ends lost 4 bases and 3 bases respectively, with 18 bases between them. The CDR3 loop spans 16 amino acids. In germline, CDR1 is MGHRA, CDR2 YSYEKL. The CDR3 spells CASSRLQVRDHYGYTF. For the CDR3, the DNA is TGCGCCAGCAGCCGCCTCCAAGTCCGGGATCACTATGGCTACACCTTC.

This clone came up a few times. This rearrangement joins TRBV15 to TRBJ1-2; D not certain. The CDR3 has 18 amino acids. The germline V gene encodes CDR1 LNHNV and CDR2 YYDKDF (reference sequence). Trimming removed 0 bases at V and 0 bases at J, with 17 bases between. As DNA, the CDR3 is TGTGCCACCAGCAGAGAGGGAGGGATCAAACCCACTAACTATGGCTACACCTTC. This translates into CATSREGGIKPTNYGYTF.

The genes are TRBV11-2 and TRBJ1-6; 8 bases agree with TRBD1. CDR1 is SGHAT, CDR2 FQNNGV, per germline. V shed 0 bases and J 7 bases; nucleotides not matched to a gene: 8. This CDR3 contains 17 residues. This chain's CDR3 is CASSLDAGSGGNSPLHF. CDR3 coding DNA: TGTGCCAGCAGCTTAGATGCTGGGTCAGGGGGCAATTCACCCCTCCACTTT. Complete variable domain (other parts from reference TRBV11-2 and TRBJ1-6): EAGVAQSPRYKIIEKRQSVAFWCNPISGHATLYWYQQILGQGPKLLIQFQNNGVVDDSQLPKDRFSAERLKGVDSTLKIQPAKLEDSAVYLCASSLDAGSGGNSPLHFGNGTRLTVT.

The genes are TRBV28 and TRBJ2-7; 7 positions match TRBD1. The CDR3 spans 13 residues. The V gene's germline CDR1 is MDHEN and CDR2 SYDVKM. J lost 3 bases, V lost 6 bases, and 5 bases had no gene match. CDR3 sequence: CASRATGVYEQYF. The CDR3 DNA reads as TGTGCCAGCAGGGCCACAGGGGTCTACGAGCAGTACTTC.

The V and J genes are TRBV2 and TRBJ2-1; 13 bases agree with TRBD2. This CDR3 has 14 amino acids. Germline V gene sequence: CDR1 SNHLY, CDR2 FYNNEI. V was clipped by 7 bases and J by 8 bases; unmatched bases: 5. CDR3 DNA sequence: TGTGCCAGCATCGGGACTAGCGGGAACTATGAGCAGTTCTTC. It translates to CASIGTSGNYEQFF.

The rearrangement uses TRBV28 and TRBJ1-4; D unresolved. The CDR3 is 13 residues long. V dropped 7 bases and J dropped 5 bases, with 11 bases sitting between them. Germline CDR1 MDHEN, CDR2 SYDVKM. The CDR3 region is CASKSRLNEKLFF. CDR3 nucleotide sequence: TGTGCCAGCAAATCAAGACTGAATGAAAAACTGTTTTTT.

This clone was counted a single time. The chain is built from TRBV5-6 and TRBJ1-5, with no clear D. V lost 3 bases, J lost 9 bases, and 10 bases lay in between. Germline lookup yields CDR1 SGHDT and CDR2 YYEEEE. The CDR3 loop spans 12 amino acids. The CDR3 region is CASSYPGGPQHF. The DNA of the CDR3 is TGTGCCAGCAGCTACCCCGGCGGGCCCCAGCATTTT. Based on the CDR3 plus reference TRBV5-6 and TRBJ1-5, the full variable domain is DAGVTQSPTHLIKTRGQQVTLRCSPKSGHDTVSWYQQALGQGPQFIFQYYEEEERQRGNFPDRFSGHQFPNYSSELNVNALLLGDSALYLCASSYPGGPQHFGDGTRLSIL.

This chain joins TRBV4-1 and TRBJ2-7, with 9 bases that match TRBD2. This CDR3 region has 15 residues. Germline CDR1 is MGHRA and CDR2 is YSYEKL. Trimming removed 3 bases from V and 3 bases from J; junction bases left unmatched: 6. CDR3 region: CASSHASGTLYEQYF. The CDR3 region has the DNA TGCGCCAGCAGCCATGCTAGCGGGACGCTCTACGAGCAGTACTTC.

This chain links TRBV25-1 with TRBJ1-2; D remains unclear. CDR1 and CDR2 (germline): MGHDK, SYGVNS. This CDR3 is 11 amino acids long. V dropped 4 bases and J dropped 7 bases, with 7 bases sitting between them. Here the CDR3 reads CASSGQRGYTF. CDR3 sequence (DNA): TGTGCCAGCAGTGGGCAGCGTGGCTACACCTTC.

The rearrangement uses TRBV7-9 and TRBJ2-4, with D perhaps matching TRBD2 (5 bases). Between the trimmed V and J ends, which lost 2 bases and 3 bases, there was a span of 11 bases. The CDR3 has 15 residues. Germline lookup yields CDR1 SEHNR and CDR2 FQNEAQ (reference sequence). The CDR3 nucleotides are TGTGCCAGCAGCTTAAACCCCGAGGGCAAAAACATTCAGTACTTC. Residues: CASSLNPEGKNIQYF.

This chain connects TRBV30 to TRBJ2-2; tentatively, D is TRBD1 (6 bases). Trimming removed 5 bases at V and 1 base at J, with 11 bases between. CDR3 length: 14 residues. CDR1 is GTSNPN and CDR2 is SVGIG in the germline V gene (reference sequence). CDR3 sequence reads: CAWQTGWNTGELFF. The CDR3 bases are TGTGCCTGGCAAACAGGGTGGAACACCGGGGAGCTGTTTTTT.

V is TRBV28 and J is TRBJ1-1; possible D gene TRBD1, 6 bases. Germline CDR1 reads MDHEN; CDR2 reads SYDVKM. The CDR3 spans 15 residues. V shed 4 bases and J shed 4 bases, with 16 bases lying between them. The CDR3 DNA reads TGTGCCAGCAGTTCCCATGGGGGCAGTTCCACTGAAGCTTTCTTT. It specifies CASSSHGGSSTEAFF.

The rearrangement joins TRBV29-1 to TRBJ2-7; weak D call: TRBD1 (7 bases). Trimming removed 5 bases from V and 0 bases from J, with 11 bases in between. This CDR3 contains 13 residues. Germline CDR1 and CDR2: SQVTM and ANQGSEA. As DNA, the CDR3 is TGCAGCGTTCGGCAGGGGGGCTCCTACGAGCAGTACTTC. Its translation is CSVRQGGSYEQYF.

V usage is TRBV28 and J usage is TRBJ1-1, with TRBD1 matching over 8 bases. With 2 bases clipped from V and 1 base from J, the junction kept 9 bases outside the gene matches. CDR3 length: 17 amino acids. CDR1 and CDR2 from the germline V gene are MDHEN and SYDVKM. CDR3 residues: CASSLVGQGATNTEAFF. DNA for the CDR3: TGTGCCAGCAGTTTAGTAGGGCAGGGGGCAACGAACACTGAAGCTTTCTTT. Using reference TRBV28 and TRBJ1-1 for the parts outside the CDR3, the full variable domain is DVKVTQSSRYLVKRTGEKVFLECVQDMDHENMFWYRQDPGLGLRLIYFSYDVKMKEKGDIPEGYSVSREKKERFSLILESASTNQTSMYLCASSLVGQGATNTEAFFGQGTRLTVV.